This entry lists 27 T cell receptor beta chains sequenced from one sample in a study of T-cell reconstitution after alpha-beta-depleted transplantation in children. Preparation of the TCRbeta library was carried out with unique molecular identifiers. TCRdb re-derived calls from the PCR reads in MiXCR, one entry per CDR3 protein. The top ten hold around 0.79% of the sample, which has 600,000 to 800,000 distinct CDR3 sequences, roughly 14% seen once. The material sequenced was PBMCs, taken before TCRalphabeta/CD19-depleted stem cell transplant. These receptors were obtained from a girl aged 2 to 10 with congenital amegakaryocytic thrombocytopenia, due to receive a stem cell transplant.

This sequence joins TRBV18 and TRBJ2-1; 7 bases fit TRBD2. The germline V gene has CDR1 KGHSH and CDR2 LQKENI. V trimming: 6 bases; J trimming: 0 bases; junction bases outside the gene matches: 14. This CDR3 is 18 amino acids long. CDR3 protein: CASSPTNLAASSYNEQFF. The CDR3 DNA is TGTGCCAGCTCTCCTACGAACCTAGCGGCAAGCTCCTACAATGAGCAGTTCTTC.

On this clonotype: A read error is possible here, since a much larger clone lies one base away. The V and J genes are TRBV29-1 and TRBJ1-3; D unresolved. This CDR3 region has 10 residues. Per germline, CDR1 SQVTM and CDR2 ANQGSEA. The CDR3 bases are TGCAGCGGGCGCGGGAACACCACATATTTT. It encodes CSGRGNTTYF.

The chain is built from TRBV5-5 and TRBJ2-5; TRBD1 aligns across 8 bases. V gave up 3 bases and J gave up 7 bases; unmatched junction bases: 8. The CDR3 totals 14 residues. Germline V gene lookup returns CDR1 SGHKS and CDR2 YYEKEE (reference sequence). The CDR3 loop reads CASSYLDRVVTQYF. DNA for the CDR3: TGTGCCAGCAGCTACCTGGACAGGGTGGTGACCCAGTACTTC.

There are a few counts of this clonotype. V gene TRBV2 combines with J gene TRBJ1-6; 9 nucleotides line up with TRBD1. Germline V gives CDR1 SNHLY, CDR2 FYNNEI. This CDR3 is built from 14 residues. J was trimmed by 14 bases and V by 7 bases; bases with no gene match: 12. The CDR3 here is CASIQGQGLGSLHF. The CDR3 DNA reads TGTGCCAGCATACAGGGACAGGGACTTGGGTCCCTCCACTTT.

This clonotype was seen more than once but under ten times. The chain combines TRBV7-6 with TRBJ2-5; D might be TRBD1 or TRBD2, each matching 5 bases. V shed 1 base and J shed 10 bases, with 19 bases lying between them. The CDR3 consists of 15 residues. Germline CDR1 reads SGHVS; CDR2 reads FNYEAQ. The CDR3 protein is CASSLVRGAQSGQYF. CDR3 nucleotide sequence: TGTGCCAGCAGCTTAGTCCGAGGGGCGCAGTCGGGCCAGTACTTC.

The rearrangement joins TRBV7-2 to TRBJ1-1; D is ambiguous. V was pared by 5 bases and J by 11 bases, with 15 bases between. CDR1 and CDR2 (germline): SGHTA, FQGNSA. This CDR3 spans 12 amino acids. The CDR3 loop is CASSPRLSNAFF. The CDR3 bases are TGTGCCAGCAGCCCCCGTCTCTCTAACGCTTTCTTT.

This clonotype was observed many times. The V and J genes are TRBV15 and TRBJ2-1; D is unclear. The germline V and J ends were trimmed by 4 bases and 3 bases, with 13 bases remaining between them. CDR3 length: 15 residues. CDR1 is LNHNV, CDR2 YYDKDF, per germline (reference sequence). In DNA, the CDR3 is TGTGCCACCAGCACTGTAGCAGCACTCTACAATGAGCAGTTCTTC. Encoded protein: CATSTVAALYNEQFF.

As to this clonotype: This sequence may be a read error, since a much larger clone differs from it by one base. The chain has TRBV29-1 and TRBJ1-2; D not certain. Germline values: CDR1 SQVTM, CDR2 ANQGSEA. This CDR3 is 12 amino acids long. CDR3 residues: CSVDGFRYGDTF. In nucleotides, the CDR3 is TGCAGCGTTGATGGGTTTCGGTATGGCGACACCTTC.

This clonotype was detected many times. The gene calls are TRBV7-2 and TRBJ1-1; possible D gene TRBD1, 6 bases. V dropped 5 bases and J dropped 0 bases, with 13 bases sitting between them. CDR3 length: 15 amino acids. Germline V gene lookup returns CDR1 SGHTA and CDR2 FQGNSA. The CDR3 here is CASSAPGQVNTEAFF. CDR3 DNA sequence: TGTGCCAGCAGCGCACCGGGACAAGTGAACACTGAAGCTTTCTTT.

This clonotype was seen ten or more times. Here the CDR3 reads CASTSNSATNEKLFF. Written as DNA, the CDR3 is TGTGCCAGCACCAGTAATTCTGCAACTAATGAAAAACTGTTTTTT. J is TRBJ1-4 and V is TRBV7-6, with D unclear. CDR3 length: 15 residues. The germline gives CDR1 SGHVS, CDR2 FNYEAQ. Trimming cost V 7 bases and J 0 bases, with 12 bases left between them.

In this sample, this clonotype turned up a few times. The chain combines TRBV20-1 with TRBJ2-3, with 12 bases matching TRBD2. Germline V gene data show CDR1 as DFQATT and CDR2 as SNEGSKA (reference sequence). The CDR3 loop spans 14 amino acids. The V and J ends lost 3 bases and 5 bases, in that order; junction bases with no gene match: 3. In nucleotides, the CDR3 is TGCAGTGCTAGCCCGACTAGCGGGAGAGATACGCAGTATTTT. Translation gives CSASPTSGRDTQYF.

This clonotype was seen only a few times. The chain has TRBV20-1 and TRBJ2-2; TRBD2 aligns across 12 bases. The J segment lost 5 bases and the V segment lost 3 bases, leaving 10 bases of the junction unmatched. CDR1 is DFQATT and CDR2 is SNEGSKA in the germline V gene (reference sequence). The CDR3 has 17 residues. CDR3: CSASSLAGGPLTGELFF. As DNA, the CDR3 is TGCAGTGCTAGTAGTCTAGCGGGAGGGCCCCTTACCGGGGAGCTGTTTTTT.

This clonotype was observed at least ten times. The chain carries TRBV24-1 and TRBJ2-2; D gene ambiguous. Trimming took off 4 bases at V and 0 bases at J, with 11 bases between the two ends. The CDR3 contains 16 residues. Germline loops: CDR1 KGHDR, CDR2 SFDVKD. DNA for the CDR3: TGTGCCACCAGTGACCAGCGAACAGCGAACACCGGGGAGCTGTTTTTT. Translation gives CATSDQRTANTGELFF.

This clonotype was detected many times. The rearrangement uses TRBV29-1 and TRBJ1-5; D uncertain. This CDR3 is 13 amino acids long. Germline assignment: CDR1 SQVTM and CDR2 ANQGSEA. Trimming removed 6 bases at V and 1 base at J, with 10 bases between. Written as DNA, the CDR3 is TGCAGCGTCGCGGAAAGGAGCAATCAGCCCCAGCATTTT. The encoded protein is CSVAERSNQPQHF.

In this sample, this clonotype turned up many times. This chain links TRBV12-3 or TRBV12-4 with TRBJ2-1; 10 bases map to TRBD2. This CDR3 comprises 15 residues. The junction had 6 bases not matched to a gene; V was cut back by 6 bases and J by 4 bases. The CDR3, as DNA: TGTGCCAGCAGCCGAGGACTAGCGGAATACAATGAGCAGTTCTTC. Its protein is CASSRGLAEYNEQFF.

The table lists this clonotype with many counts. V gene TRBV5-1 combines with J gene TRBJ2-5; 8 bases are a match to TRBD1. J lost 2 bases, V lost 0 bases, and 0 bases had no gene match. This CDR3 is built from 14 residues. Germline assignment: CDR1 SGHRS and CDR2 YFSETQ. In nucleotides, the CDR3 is TGCGCCAGCAGCTTGGGGGACAGGCAAGAGACCCAGTACTTC. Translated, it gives CASSLGDRQETQYF.

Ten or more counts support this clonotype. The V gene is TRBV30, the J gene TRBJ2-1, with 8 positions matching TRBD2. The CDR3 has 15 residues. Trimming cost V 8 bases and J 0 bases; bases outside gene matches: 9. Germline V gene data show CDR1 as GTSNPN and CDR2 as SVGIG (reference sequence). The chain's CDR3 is CAQDPGLVSYNEQFF. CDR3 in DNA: TGTGCCCAAGACCCGGGACTAGTCTCCTACAATGAGCAGTTCTTC.

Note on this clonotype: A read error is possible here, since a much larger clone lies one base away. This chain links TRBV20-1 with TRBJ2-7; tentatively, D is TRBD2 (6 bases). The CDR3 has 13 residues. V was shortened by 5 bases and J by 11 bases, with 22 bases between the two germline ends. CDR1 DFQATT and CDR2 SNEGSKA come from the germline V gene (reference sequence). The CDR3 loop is CSALLEGTYRKYF. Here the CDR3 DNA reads TGCAGTGCTTTGTTGGAGGGGACCTACCGGAAGTACTTC.

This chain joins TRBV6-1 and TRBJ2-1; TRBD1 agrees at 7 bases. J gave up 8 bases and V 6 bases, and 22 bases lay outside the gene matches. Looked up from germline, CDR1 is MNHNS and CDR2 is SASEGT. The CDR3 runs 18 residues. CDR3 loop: CASRPKKNRGLSWDEQFF. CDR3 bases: TGTGCCAGCAGACCCAAAAAAAACAGGGGTCTCTCCTGGGATGAGCAGTTCTTC.

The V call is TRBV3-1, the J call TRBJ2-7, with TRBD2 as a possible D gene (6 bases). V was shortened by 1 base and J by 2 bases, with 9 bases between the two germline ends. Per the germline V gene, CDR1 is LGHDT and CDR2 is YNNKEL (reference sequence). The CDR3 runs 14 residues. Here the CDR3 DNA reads TGTGCCAGCAGCCAAGGGACTACTACCTACGAGCAGTACTTC. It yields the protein CASSQGTTTYEQYF.

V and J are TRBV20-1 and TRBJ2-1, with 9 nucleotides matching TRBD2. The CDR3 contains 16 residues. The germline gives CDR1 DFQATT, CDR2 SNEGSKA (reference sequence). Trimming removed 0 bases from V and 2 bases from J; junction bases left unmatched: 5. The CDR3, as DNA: TGCAGTGCTAGAGAGGGCGGGAGGGCGCCCTACAATGAGCAGTTCTTC. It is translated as CSAREGGRAPYNEQFF.

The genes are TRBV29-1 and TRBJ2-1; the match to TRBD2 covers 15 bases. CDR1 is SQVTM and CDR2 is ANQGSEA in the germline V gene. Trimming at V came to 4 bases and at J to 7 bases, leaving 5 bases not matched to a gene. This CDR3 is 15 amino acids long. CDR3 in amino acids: CSVGVGTSGRNEQFF. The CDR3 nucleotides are TGCAGCGTTGGGGTCGGGACTAGCGGGAGGAATGAGCAGTTCTTC.

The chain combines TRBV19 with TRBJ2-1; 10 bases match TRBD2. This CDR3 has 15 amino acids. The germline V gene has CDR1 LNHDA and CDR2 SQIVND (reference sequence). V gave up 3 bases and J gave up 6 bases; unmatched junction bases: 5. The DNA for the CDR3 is TGTGCCAGTAGTATGCTAGCGGGAGTTGCCAATGAGCAGTTCTTC. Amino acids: CASSMLAGVANEQFF.

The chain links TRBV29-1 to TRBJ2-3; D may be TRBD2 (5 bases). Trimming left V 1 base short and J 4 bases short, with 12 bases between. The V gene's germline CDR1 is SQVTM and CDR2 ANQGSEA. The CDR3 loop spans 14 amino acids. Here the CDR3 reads CSVEVRAGADTQYF. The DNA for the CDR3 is TGCAGCGTTGAAGTGAGGGCAGGTGCAGATACGCAGTATTTT.

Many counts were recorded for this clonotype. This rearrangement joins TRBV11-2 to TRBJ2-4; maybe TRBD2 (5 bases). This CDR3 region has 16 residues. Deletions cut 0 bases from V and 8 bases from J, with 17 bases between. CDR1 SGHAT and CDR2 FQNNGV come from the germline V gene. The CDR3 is CASSLEPGNSGDIQYF. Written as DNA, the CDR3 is TGTGCCAGCAGCTTAGAGCCCGGCAACTCCGGGGACATTCAGTACTTC. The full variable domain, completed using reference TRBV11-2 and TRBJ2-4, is EAGVAQSPRYKIIEKRQSVAFWCNPISGHATLYWYQQILGQGPKLLIQFQNNGVVDDSQLPKDRFSAERLKGVDSTLKIQPAKLEDSAVYLCASSLEPGNSGDIQYFGAGTRLSVL.

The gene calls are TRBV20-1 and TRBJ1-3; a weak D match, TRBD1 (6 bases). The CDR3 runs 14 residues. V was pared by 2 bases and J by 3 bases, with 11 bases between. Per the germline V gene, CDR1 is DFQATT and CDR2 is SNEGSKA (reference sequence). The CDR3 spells CSARPRGGGNTIYF. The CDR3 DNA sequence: TGCAGTGCTAGACCCAGGGGAGGTGGAAACACCATATATTTT.

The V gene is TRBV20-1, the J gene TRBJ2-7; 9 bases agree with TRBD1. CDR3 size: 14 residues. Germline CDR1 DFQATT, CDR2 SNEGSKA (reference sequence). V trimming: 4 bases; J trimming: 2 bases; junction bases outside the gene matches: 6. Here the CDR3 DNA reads TGCAGTGCTATCCCGGGACAGGGAGCCTACGAGCAGTACTTC. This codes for CSAIPGQGAYEQYF.